The clone carrying this T cell receptor (beta chain) has ten or more counts. Its antigen is currently unknown. This beta chain appears as a stray read in a library generated for alpha chains; its size is not informative. The data stem from a study of spatial heterogeneity in lung cancer. Findings and caveats of the study: Intratumoral expanded alpha and beta TCR counts were found to track tumor mutation counts.

As to time point: sample taken at primary tumor resection. A single record per CDR3 protein comes from TCRdb applying MiXCR to the 5' RACE reads. The table records 5,000 to 7,000 distinct CDR3 sequences, 12% to 15% of them present only once. This CDR3 is built from 12 residues. The germline V and J ends were trimmed by 5 bases and 8 bases, with 13 bases remaining between them. The germline gives CDR1 SGHTA, CDR2 FQGNSA. Specimen: lung tumor tissue, collected at surgery. The chain has TRBV7-2 and TRBJ2-7, with a possible D match to TRBD2 (6 bases). The sequence was collected from a male donor with early-stage non-small cell lung cancer. The CDR3 DNA is TGTGCCAGCAGCGTGGGACTTCTCCAGCAGTACTTC. It specifies CASSVGLLQQYF.